The 29 T cell receptor beta chains below were found in one sample sequenced in a study of T-cell memory formation after mild COVID-19 (dated by TCRdb to the early 2020s). Libraries were built with 5' RACE. For sequencing, an Illumina NovaSeq 6000 was employed. The public reads were quality trimmed at Q25 with fastp and then assembled into clones with MiXCR by TCRdb, keeping productive beta chains. A single entry per CDR3 protein holds the most common genes and DNA from its merged rows. Within this sample are roughly 560,000 distinct CDR3 sequences, with about a fifth of them counted one time only. Together, the top ten hold roughly an eighth of the sample. The sequencing sample was made of PBMCs or a T cell subset sorted from them (not recorded which). Source of these receptors: an adult woman who had mild COVID-19 (a few samples of this study predate the infection). The sample titles of this study are shuffled in the database, so cell type and time point are left out; the donor was told from shared clones.

The rearrangement uses TRBV24-1 and TRBJ2-1; D not certain. From germline, CDR1 is KGHDR and CDR2 SFDVKD. This CDR3 region has 15 residues. V dropped 4 bases and J dropped 2 bases, with 11 bases sitting between them. This CDR3 is CATSDYLTPYNEQFF. DNA for the CDR3: TGTGCCACCAGTGACTACCTTACACCCTACAATGAGCAGTTCTTC.

This clonotype occurred a few times. This chain links TRBV7-9 with TRBJ1-2; D unresolved. The CDR3 length is 13 residues. Per germline, CDR1 SEHNR and CDR2 FQNEAQ (reference sequence). Trimming removed 5 bases at V and 2 bases at J, with 9 bases between. CDR3 nucleotide sequence: TGTGCCAGCAGCCATCAGGAAAACTATGGCTACACCTTC. Its protein product is CASSHQENYGYTF.

The rearrangement links TRBV18 to TRBJ2-4; D possibly corresponds to TRBD1 (5 bases). Germline V CDR1 and CDR2: KGHSH, LQKENI. The germline V and J ends were trimmed by 5 bases and 0 bases, with 11 bases remaining between them. CDR3 size: 15 residues. The chain's CDR3 is CASSYDRLAKNIQYF. The CDR3 coding sequence is TGTGCCAGCTCATACGACAGACTAGCCAAAAACATTCAGTACTTC.

This clonotype was seen a handful of times. The CDR3: CASSLAKSDEQYF. CDR3 bases: TGTGCCAGCAGCCTAGCAAAGTCGGACGAGCAGTACTTC. The chain has TRBV7-3 and TRBJ2-7; the D gene is possibly TRBD2 (5 bases). V was pared by 5 bases and J by 5 bases, with 13 bases between. The CDR3 length is 13 residues. In germline, CDR1 is SGHTA, CDR2 FQGTGA.

There are a few counts of this clonotype. V usage is TRBV4-2 and J usage is TRBJ1-2, with TRBD1 as a possible D gene (5 bases). This CDR3 has 15 residues. Trimming shortened V by 3 bases and J by 1 base, and 12 bases separated the two germline ends. Germline CDR1 and CDR2: LGHNA and YNFKEQ. This CDR3 is CASSQPLTVNYGYTF. Written as DNA, the CDR3 is TGTGCCAGCAGCCAGCCCCTGACAGTTAACTATGGCTACACCTTC.

This clonotype was counted only a few times. The V call is TRBV9, the J call TRBJ2-1; D not certain. The CDR3 has 14 residues. Germline CDR1 reads SGDLS; CDR2 reads YYNGEE. The germline V and J ends were trimmed by 5 bases and 6 bases, with 15 bases remaining between them. Here the CDR3 reads CASSIAFQGNEQFF. The CDR3 region has the DNA TGTGCCAGCAGTATAGCTTTCCAAGGCAATGAGCAGTTCTTC.

This clonotype was seen more than once but under ten times. The chain couples TRBV6-2 or TRBV6-3 to TRBJ2-1, with D perhaps TRBD2 (6 bases). Trimming pared 8 bases from V and 6 bases from J, leaving 17 bases between. The CDR3 length is 14 residues. Germline CDR1 MNHEY, CDR2 SVGEGT. The CDR3 DNA follows: TGTGCCAGCTCTGGCGGGGCGGGGCTCAATGAGCAGTTCTTC. It is translated as CASSGGAGLNEQFF.

This rearrangement joins TRBV15 to TRBJ2-7; D is uncertain. CDR3 length: 16 amino acids. In germline, CDR1 is LNHNV, CDR2 YYDKDF (reference sequence). V shed 1 base and J shed 4 bases, with 17 bases lying between them. CDR3 sequence reads: CATSRVSLLSGYEQYF. For the CDR3, the DNA is TGTGCCACCAGCAGAGTTAGTCTCCTAAGTGGGTACGAGCAGTACTTC.

This chain links TRBV10-3 with TRBJ1-4; D is unclear. The ends were cut back, 2 bases at V and 4 bases at J, with 8 bases in the middle. The germline V gene encodes CDR1 ENHRY and CDR2 SYGVKD. The CDR3 loop spans 14 amino acids. CDR3 in amino acids: CAISEGQLNEKLFF. The DNA for the CDR3 is TGTGCCATCAGTGAGGGGCAGCTTAATGAAAAACTGTTTTTT.

The gene calls are TRBV2 and TRBJ1-5; D gene unclear. CDR3 length: 12 amino acids. The germline gives CDR1 SNHLY, CDR2 FYNNEI. Trimming shortened V by 6 bases and J by 10 bases, and 13 bases separated the two germline ends. This chain's CDR3 is CASRVIAGPQHF. The DNA of the CDR3 is TGTGCCAGCAGGGTAATCGCGGGTCCCCAGCATTTT.

This clonotype appeared many times. This chain links TRBV19 with TRBJ2-7; TRBD2 is a possible D gene (5 bases). CDR3 length: 12 residues. Germline V gene data show CDR1 as LNHDA and CDR2 as SQIVND (reference sequence). V was clipped by 8 bases and J by 6 bases, with 14 bases between them. In nucleotides, the CDR3 is TGTGCCAGTTCCCACGGTGGAGGCGAGCAGTACTTC. This codes for CASSHGGGEQYF. Combining the CDR3 with reference TRBV19 and TRBJ2-7 gives the whole variable domain DGGITQSPKYLFRKEGQNVTLSCEQNLNHDAMYWYRQDPGQGLRLIYYSQIVNDFQKGDIAEGYSVSREKKESFPLTVTSAQKNPTAFYLCASSHGGGEQYFGPGTRLTVT.

This clonotype has just a few counts. DNA for the CDR3: TGTGCCAGCAGCCCTCCTCCGGGGAGGAACACTGAAGCTTTCTTT. Translated, it gives CASSPPPGRNTEAFF. The chain recombines TRBV7-9 with TRBJ1-1, with no clear D. With 5 bases removed from V and 1 base from J, the gap between germline ends came to 14 bases. Germline V lookup: CDR1 SEHNR, CDR2 FQNEAQ (reference sequence). There are 15 residues in the CDR3.

There are many counts of this clonotype. This chain connects TRBV7-9 to TRBJ2-1, with D uncertain. This CDR3 has 13 residues. Trimming pared 1 base from V and 6 bases from J, leaving 7 bases between. Germline CDR1 reads SEHNR; CDR2 reads FQNEAQ (reference sequence). CDR3 sequence: CASSLEGINEQFF. CDR3 nucleotides: TGTGCCAGCAGCTTAGAAGGTATCAATGAGCAGTTCTTC. Filled out from reference TRBV7-9 and TRBJ2-1, the complete variable domain reads DTGVSQNPRHKITKRGQNVTFRCDPISEHNRLYWYRQTLGQGPEFLTYFQNEAQLEKSRLLSDRFSAERPKGSFSTLEIQRTEQGDSAMYLCASSLEGINEQFFGPGTRLTVL.

The rearrangement uses TRBV6-1 and TRBJ1-2; a weak D match, TRBD1 (6 bases). V lost 3 bases and J 3 bases, leaving 20 bases between the germline ends. The CDR3 runs to 17 residues. Germline CDR1 reads MNHNS; CDR2 reads SASEGT. CDR3 nucleotides: TGTGCCAGCAGTGACCCGGGGGCGGGAGGAAGTCACTATGGCTACACCTTC. Amino acid sequence: CASSDPGAGGSHYGYTF.

The chain is built from TRBV30 and TRBJ2-7, with 7 bases fitting TRBD1. Per germline, CDR1 GTSNPN and CDR2 SVGIG (reference sequence). The CDR3 is made up of 11 amino acids. After removal of 5 bases from V and 5 bases from J, the junction contained 3 bases not matched to a gene. The CDR3 here is CAWGTGDEQYF. In nucleotides, the CDR3 is TGTGCCTGGGGAACAGGGGACGAGCAGTACTTC.

This chain uses TRBV6-1 with TRBJ2-1; D is undetermined. Germline lookup yields CDR1 MNHNS and CDR2 SASEGT. CDR3 length equals 11 residues. V lost 11 bases to trimming and J lost 5 bases, with 10 bases between them. The CDR3 coding sequence is TGTGCCTGCCGAGCGAACAATGAGCAGTTCTTC. Its translation: CACRANNEQFF.

Here the CDR3 DNA reads TGTGCCAGCAGAAGACAGGAACTCACAGATACGCAGTATTTT. This gives the protein CASRRQELTDTQYF. This chain uses TRBV6-6 with TRBJ2-3; perhaps TRBD1 as D (6 bases). V lost 6 bases, J lost 2 bases, and 12 bases lay in between. This CDR3 has 14 amino acids. CDR1 MNHNY and CDR2 SVGAGI come from the germline V gene (reference sequence).

The gene calls are TRBV7-9 and TRBJ2-1; 9 bases map to TRBD2. Losses at the gene ends were 7 bases for V and 3 bases for J; bases not matched to a gene: 7. Germline CDR1 is SEHNR and CDR2 is FQNEAQ (reference sequence). The CDR3 consists of 15 residues. The CDR3 nucleotides are TGTGCCAGCACCCCTGGCGGGAGGGTCTACAATGAGCAGTTCTTC. It is translated as CASTPGGRVYNEQFF.

The chain links TRBV20-1 to TRBJ2-5; tentatively, D is TRBD2 (7 bases). CDR3 length: 19 amino acids. V was clipped by 3 bases and J by 3 bases, with 29 bases between them. Germline V gene data show CDR1 as DFQATT and CDR2 as SNEGSKA (reference sequence). CDR3 sequence: CSARALVWRGPNLKETQYF. Written as DNA, the CDR3 is TGCAGTGCTAGGGCACTGGTTTGGCGGGGGCCTAACTTGAAAGAGACCCAGTACTTC.

The rearrangement uses TRBV7-3 and TRBJ2-3; 8 bases match TRBD2. V dropped 5 bases and J dropped 3; count of bases not matched to a gene: 10. The CDR3 has 16 residues. Germline assignment: CDR1 SGHTA and CDR2 FQGTGA. The CDR3 here is CASSPDGERETDTQYF. The DNA of the CDR3 is TGTGCCAGCAGCCCCGACGGAGAGCGGGAGACAGATACGCAGTATTTT.

The table lists this clonotype with a few counts. The gene calls are TRBV2 and TRBJ1-2, with 9 nucleotides matching TRBD1. The CDR3 is made up of 14 amino acids. The V segment lost 7 bases and the J segment 5 bases; nucleotides outside the gene matches: 8. Germline values: CDR1 SNHLY, CDR2 FYNNEI. The CDR3 DNA reads TGTGCCAGCAACCCACAGGGGGCGGGTTATGGCTACACCTTC. Translating it yields CASNPQGAGYGYTF.

This clonotype was counted only a few times. The chain links TRBV19 to TRBJ2-7; D tentatively fits TRBD1 or TRBD2 (5 bases each). Trimming took 6 bases from V and 0 from J, leaving 18 bases between them. The CDR3 totals 16 residues. From germline, CDR1 is LNHDA and CDR2 SQIVND (reference sequence). The CDR3 DNA reads TGTGCCAGTAGACACACCGGGACGGGGAGCTCCTACGAGCAGTACTTC. It is translated as CASRHTGTGSSYEQYF.

This clonotype was seen only a few times. This chain links TRBV4-3 with TRBJ1-2, with D tentatively TRBD1 (6 bases). This CDR3 has 17 residues. In germline, CDR1 is LGHNA, CDR2 YSLEER. Trimming took off 1 base at V and 0 bases at J, with 15 bases between the two ends. The CDR3 DNA reads TGCGCCAGCAGCCAAGTCCCGGGGGGCACGCCTAACTATGGCTACACCTTC. This codes for CASSQVPGGTPNYGYTF.

J is TRBJ2-5 and V is TRBV12-5; TRBD1 aligns across 9 bases. Germline V gene lookup returns CDR1 LGHNT and CDR2 FRNRAP. The CDR3 loop spans 15 amino acids. Trimming removed 6 bases from V and 0 bases from J; junction bases left unmatched: 5. The CDR3 spells CASGAGTGYQETQYF. Here the CDR3 DNA reads TGTGCTAGTGGAGCCGGGACAGGGTACCAAGAGACCCAGTACTTC.

This clonotype was seen a handful of times. The chain joins TRBV7-9 to TRBJ2-7; no firm D call. CDR1 is SEHNR, CDR2 FQNEAQ, per germline (reference sequence). Trimming removed 1 base at V and 2 bases at J, with 6 bases between. This CDR3 contains 13 residues. The CDR3 coding sequence is TGTGCCAGCAGCTTAGAAGTCACCTACGAGCAGTACTTC. Its translation: CASSLEVTYEQYF.

The chain joins TRBV14 to TRBJ2-1; D is tentatively TRBD1 or TRBD2 (5 bases each). V was pared by 4 bases and J by 8 bases, with 15 bases between. The CDR3 consists of 14 residues. CDR1 is SGHDN, CDR2 FVKESK, per germline. CDR3 DNA: TGTGCCAGCAGCCCCGGGACCCCGTATGATGAGCAGTTCTTC. Its translation is CASSPGTPYDEQFF.

This clonotype was seen a handful of times. The chain uses TRBV15 and TRBJ2-7; 15 bases are shared with TRBD2. Germline CDR1 LNHNV, CDR2 YYDKDF (reference sequence). The V segment lost 3 bases and the J segment 0 bases; nucleotides outside the gene matches: 3. The CDR3 totals 17 residues. In DNA, the CDR3 is TGTGCCACCAGCAGTCCGGGACTAGCGGGAGGCTCCTACGAGCAGTACTTC. This translates into CATSSPGLAGGSYEQYF.

Remarks on this clonotype: A much larger clone sits a single nucleotide away, making a read error possible. The genes are TRBV3-1 and TRBJ1-5; TRBD1 is a possible D gene (6 bases). Germline CDR1 LGHDT, CDR2 YNNKEL (reference sequence). Trimming shortened V by 3 bases and J by 0 bases, and 12 bases separated the two germline ends. The CDR3 totals 16 residues. The CDR3 bases are TGTGCCAGCAGCCAGTTCGGGGGCCTTAGCAATCAGCCCCAGCATTTT. It yields the protein CASSQFGGLSNQPQHF.

Only a few counts were recorded for this clonotype. The rearrangement uses TRBV5-5 and TRBJ2-3; 9 bases are shared with TRBD2. Germline V gene sequence: CDR1 SGHKS, CDR2 YYEKEE (reference sequence). With V trimmed by 2 bases and J by 0 bases, 1 base remained unmatched. This CDR3 contains 15 residues. DNA of the CDR3: TGTGCCAGCAGCTTCGGGACTAGCAGCACAGATACGCAGTATTTT. Amino acid sequence: CASSFGTSSTDTQYF.